One sample yielded the 25 T cell receptor beta chains listed below, sequenced in a study of cytomegalovirus exposure and HLA in healthy donors. PCR used 60 Vbeta primers and 13 Jbeta primers. TCRdb's table, derived via immunoSEQ multiplex PCR, lists solely in-frame clones and lacks some. The sample records 100,000 to 150,000 clones, around 82% being singletons. Sequencing was done on a sample of PBMCs. All receptors derive from a man aged 30 to 39 in good health and CMV-seropositive.

This clone was seen once. V gene TRBV30 combines with J gene TRBJ2-1; unclear D gene. The CDR3 has 13 amino acids. CDR1 is GTSNPN, CDR2 SVGIG, per germline (reference sequence). Trimming took off 5 bases at V and 7 bases at J, with 15 bases between the two ends. The CDR3 nucleotides read TGTGCCTGGGGGCTGGGCTGGGTAAATGAGCAGTTCTTC. Encoded protein: CAWGLGWVNEQFF.

V usage is TRBV19 and J usage is TRBJ2-5; 12 bases agree with TRBD2. The CDR3 is made up of 18 amino acids. Germline loops: CDR1 LNHDA, CDR2 SQIVND (reference sequence). The V gene end was trimmed by 3 bases and the J gene end by 4 bases; junction bases not matched to a gene: 12. The DNA of the CDR3 is TGTGCCAGTAGTATGGGCCTGGCTAGCGGGAGGGCCGGAGAGACCCAGTACTTC. Translating gives CASSMGLASGRAGETQYF.

The rearrangement joins TRBV19 to TRBJ2-3; TRBD2 aligns across 7 bases. The junction had 6 bases not matched to a gene; V was cut back by 3 bases and J by 6 bases. The CDR3 contains 14 residues. The V gene's germline CDR1 is LNHDA and CDR2 SQIVND (reference sequence). Here the CDR3 reads CASSMGGRSDTQYF. The DNA of the CDR3 is TGTGCCAGTAGTATGGGCGGGAGAAGCGATACGCAGTATTTT. The complete variable domain, with remaining parts taken from reference TRBV19 and TRBJ2-3, reads DGGITQSPKYLFRKEGQNVTLSCEQNLNHDAMYWYRQDPGQGLRLIYYSQIVNDFQKGDIAEGYSVSREKKESFPLTVTSAQKNPTAFYLCASSMGGRSDTQYFGPGTRLTVL.

The CDR3 loop reads CASSSLVLAGGPYGNEQFF. DNA for the CDR3: TGTGCCAGCAGTTCTTTGGTTCTAGCGGGAGGGCCATATGGCAATGAGCAGTTCTTC. The chain employs TRBV28 and TRBJ2-1; TRBD2 aligns across 12 bases. Losses at the gene ends were 4 bases for V and 6 bases for J; bases not matched to a gene: 16. Germline CDR1 reads MDHEN; CDR2 reads SYDVKM. CDR3 length: 19 residues.

The chain carries TRBV28 and TRBJ2-2; 10 positions agree with TRBD2. Germline V gives CDR1 MDHEN, CDR2 SYDVKM. V dropped 4 bases and J dropped 1; count of bases not matched to a gene: 6. The CDR3 runs to 17 residues. In DNA form, the CDR3 reads TGTGCCAGCAGTTGGGCTAGCGGGAGACTGAACACCGGGGAGCTGTTTTTT. Protein: CASSWASGRLNTGELFF.

This clone occurred a few times. The chain carries TRBV7-9 and TRBJ1-4; no reliable D call. The V gene lost 4 bases and the J gene lost 3 bases, with 18 bases spanning the gap. Germline V gene lookup returns CDR1 SEHNR and CDR2 FQNEAQ (reference sequence). CDR3 length equals 17 residues. The CDR3 coding sequence is TGTGCCAGCAGCTCCCGGACTGGAAATCGAGCTAATGAAAAACTGTTTTTT. It yields the protein CASSSRTGNRANEKLFF.

This chain connects TRBV11-3 to TRBJ2-1; 11 bases line up with TRBD2. V lost 2 bases, J lost 7 bases, and 7 bases stayed unmatched. The CDR3 sequence is 16 residues long. Germline V CDR1 and CDR2: SGHNT, YENEEA. CDR3: CASSLRLAGNGNEQFF. DNA of the CDR3: TGTGCCAGCAGCTTACGACTAGCGGGAAATGGTAATGAGCAGTTCTTC.

The chain links TRBV14 to TRBJ2-2; D perhaps matches TRBD2 (6 bases). The CDR3 extends over 16 amino acids. V lost 1 base, J lost 4 bases, and 13 bases lay in between. Germline-derived CDR1 and CDR2 are SGHDN and FVKESK. CDR3 loop: CASSQGGRGSTGELFF. The CDR3 DNA is TGTGCCAGCAGCCAAGGCGGTCGGGGGAGCACCGGGGAGCTGTTTTTT.

The CDR3 DNA follows: TGTGCCACCAGCGGCGCTAGCGGGAGCTATGAGCAGTTCTTC. Its protein product is CATSGASGSYEQFF. J is TRBJ2-1 and V is TRBV15, with TRBD2 identical over 10 bases. The CDR3 is made up of 14 amino acids. Trimming removed 5 bases from V and 8 bases from J; junction bases left unmatched: 6. Germline CDR1 is LNHNV and CDR2 is YYDKDF (reference sequence).

The rearrangement links TRBV6-1 to TRBJ2-3, with TRBD2 as a possible D gene (7 bases). V was trimmed by 8 bases and J by 0 bases, leaving 9 bases between them. The CDR3 consists of 13 residues. The germline V gene encodes CDR1 MNHNS and CDR2 SASEGT. CDR3 nucleotide sequence: TGTGCCAGCGGGGGGGCTAGCACAGATACGCAGTATTTT. Translated, it gives CASGGASTDTQYF.

About this clone itself: At one of its ends the junction is not consistent with the germline gene, which may arise from a read error. The chain combines TRBV6-6 with TRBJ1-3; D call uncertain. Germline CDR1 reads MNHNY; CDR2 reads SVGAGI (reference sequence). This CDR3 region has 14 residues. DNA of the CDR3: TGTGCCAGCAGTTTTTCGGTCAGCGGAAACACCATATACTTT. Translation: CASSFSVSGNTIYF.

The chain employs TRBV2 and TRBJ2-7; TRBD2 matches 12 bases. This CDR3 comprises 16 residues. In germline, CDR1 is SNHLY, CDR2 FYNNEI. The V segment lost 1 base and the J segment 9 bases; nucleotides outside the gene matches: 10. CDR3 DNA sequence: TGTGCCAGCAGTGAAGAGTTTCTAGCGGGAGGGCACGGGCAGTACTTC. Translation gives CASSEEFLAGGHGQYF.

This chain connects TRBV28 to TRBJ2-1; 9 nucleotides line up with TRBD2. The germline gives CDR1 MDHEN, CDR2 SYDVKM. V lost 5 bases and J lost 7; bases outside the gene matches: 9. The CDR3 is made up of 15 amino acids. The CDR3 nucleotides read TGTGCCAGCAGTCCCATAGCGGGAGAGCGGAATGAGCAGTTCTTC. Translated, it gives CASSPIAGERNEQFF. The entire variable domain, with the rest obtained from reference TRBV28 and TRBJ2-1, is as follows: DVKVTQSSRYLVKRTGEKVFLECVQDMDHENMFWYRQDPGLGLRLIYFSYDVKMKEKGDIPEGYSVSREKKERFSLILESASTNQTSMYLCASSPIAGERNEQFFGPGTRLTVL.

This clone is labeled as medium-sized (0.01 to 0.1%). The J gene is TRBJ2-7, the V gene TRBV7-2; 8 bases match TRBD1. CDR3 length equals 16 residues. Germline V gene sequence: CDR1 SGHTA, CDR2 FQGNSA. V lost 5 bases and J lost 0; bases outside the gene matches: 9. DNA for the CDR3: TGTGCCAGCAGCCCTAACGCGGGACAGGCCTCCTACGAGCAGTACTTC. Translated, it gives CASSPNAGQASYEQYF. The full variable domain, in which reference TRBV7-2 and TRBJ2-7 provide the parts outside the CDR3, is GAGVSQSPSNKVTEKGKDVELRCDPISGHTALYWYRQSLGQGLEFLIYFQGNSAPDKSGLPSDRFSAERTGGSVSTLTIQRTQQEDSAVYLCASSPNAGQASYEQYFGPGTRLTVT.

V gene TRBV28 combines with J gene TRBJ2-2; 7 bases line up with TRBD2. CDR3 size: 17 residues. Germline CDR1 is MDHEN and CDR2 is SYDVKM. The V and J ends lost 1 base and 2 bases, in that order; junction bases with no gene match: 7. As DNA, the CDR3 is TGTGCCAGCAGTTTATATAAGAGCGGGACCAACACCGGGGAGCTGTTTTTT. This gives the protein CASSLYKSGTNTGELFF.

Note on this clone: Other nucleotide sequences in the sample specify the same CDR3. This rearrangement joins TRBV27 to TRBJ2-7; 11 bases fit TRBD2. This CDR3 has 19 amino acids. Germline CDR1 is MNHEY and CDR2 is SMNVEV (reference sequence). V trimming: 3 bases; J trimming: 3 bases; junction bases outside the gene matches: 16. The CDR3 loop reads CASSLRSTLAGGSDYEQYF. The DNA of the CDR3 is TGTGCCAGCAGTTTGCGGTCGACGTTAGCGGGAGGGTCCGACTACGAGCAGTACTTC.

The rearrangement links TRBV7-9 to TRBJ2-3; D not resolved. Looked up from germline, CDR1 is SEHNR and CDR2 is FQNEAQ (reference sequence). With 5 bases removed from V and 1 base from J, the gap between germline ends came to 13 bases. There are 15 residues in the CDR3. CDR3: CASSPKAQGTDTQYF. CDR3 sequence (DNA): TGTGCCAGCAGCCCAAAGGCCCAGGGCACAGATACGCAGTATTTT.

J is TRBJ2-1 and V is TRBV27; TRBD2 might be the D (6 bases). Germline loops: CDR1 MNHEY, CDR2 SMNVEV (reference sequence). The CDR3 has 15 residues. V shed 5 bases and J shed 6 bases, with 17 bases lying between them. The CDR3 sequence: CASSPRRGRGNEQFF. CDR3 nucleotides: TGTGCCAGCAGTCCACGGAGGGGAAGAGGCAATGAGCAGTTCTTC.

As regards this clone: The identical CDR3 is also encoded by other nucleotide sequences in the sample. This chain connects TRBV11-2 to TRBJ2-7; 7 nucleotides align to TRBD1. The CDR3 extends over 12 amino acids. From germline, CDR1 is SGHAT and CDR2 FQNNGV. J was trimmed by 4 bases and V by 4 bases; bases with no gene match: 1. CDR3 nucleotides: TGTGCCAGCAGCTCACAGGGGTACGAGCAGTACTTC. It specifies CASSSQGYEQYF.

This chain links TRBV28 with TRBJ2-7, with 8 bases matching TRBD1. Per the germline V gene, CDR1 is MDHEN and CDR2 is SYDVKM. The ends lost 6 bases at V and 3 bases at J; junction bases unmatched: 7. The length of the CDR3 is 14 residues. The CDR3 bases are TGTGCCAGCAGAGGACCGGGACAGGTCTACGAGCAGTACTTC. Its protein product is CASRGPGQVYEQYF.

This clone appeared a single time. The V and J genes are TRBV7-2 and TRBJ2-7; possibly TRBD2 for D (6 bases). Germline V gene lookup returns CDR1 SGHTA and CDR2 FQGNSA. Trimming shortened V by 5 bases and J by 2 bases, and 13 bases separated the two germline ends. CDR3 length: 14 residues. Here the CDR3 DNA reads TGTGCCAGCAGCCCAATACTAGCCGCCTACGAGCAGTACTTC. It translates to CASSPILAAYEQYF.

The chain uses TRBV2 and TRBJ1-1; 7 bases match TRBD1. Germline V gives CDR1 SNHLY, CDR2 FYNNEI. With V trimmed by 7 bases and J by 3 bases, 5 bases remained unmatched. The CDR3 contains 13 residues. CDR3 sequence reads: CASIGTDHTEAFF. DNA for the CDR3: TGTGCCAGCATTGGGACAGACCACACTGAAGCTTTCTTT.

The rearrangement links TRBV27 to TRBJ2-1; 9 positions match TRBD1. V lost 5 bases, J lost 6 bases, and 2 bases stayed unmatched. Germline V CDR1 and CDR2: MNHEY, SMNVEV (reference sequence). The CDR3 sequence is 13 residues long. This CDR3 reads CASSRQGGNEQFF. The CDR3 DNA sequence: TGTGCCAGCAGTCGACAGGGGGGCAATGAGCAGTTCTTC.

The chain has TRBV27 and TRBJ1-1, with TRBD1 matching 8 bases. The CDR3 is 18 amino acids. Germline assignment: CDR1 MNHEY and CDR2 SMNVEV (reference sequence). The V segment lost 1 base and the J segment 6 bases; nucleotides outside the gene matches: 16. The CDR3: CASSLFLRTGPLKAEAFF. In DNA, the CDR3 is TGTGCCAGCAGTTTATTCCTGAGGACAGGGCCCCTGAAGGCTGAAGCTTTCTTT.

The genes are TRBV6-1 and TRBJ2-3; 7 nucleotides line up with TRBD2. J lost 3 bases, V lost 4 bases, and 16 bases had no gene match. Germline CDR1 MNHNS, CDR2 SASEGT. The CDR3 extends over 18 amino acids. This chain's CDR3 is CASSADLRSGVGTDTQYF. The CDR3, as DNA: TGTGCCAGCAGTGCCGACCTGCGGAGCGGGGTTGGGACAGATACGCAGTATTTT.